This is a list of T cell receptor beta chains from one sample in a study of T cells after posttransplantation cyclophosphamide. The data were produced by immunoSEQ multiplex PCR, yet TCRdb's version contains in-frame clones alone and is incomplete. Found here are about 14,000 clones, no singletons; the ten largest cover 23%. The sample consisted of PBMCs, taken 950 to 1,200 days after allogeneic stem cell transplant with posttransplant cyclophosphamide. Source of these receptors: a female patient aged 40 to 50 who received an allogeneic stem cell transplant from a related donor, was CMV-positive, and had no GVHD. Some of these T cells may belong to the graft donor. Each CDR3 is given with its conserved first and last residue. A D gene is named only where the DNA matches it firmly. Size is omitted from some rows. Given values are once, few, many or a class for expanded clones.

>TRBV5-1|.|TRBJ2-7|TRBD1
TGCGCCAGCAGCTTCCTCTCCGGGACAGGCTACGAGCAGTACTTC
CASSFLSGTGYEQYF
>TRBV6-1|few|TRBJ2-1|.
TGTGCCACCCACTCCTTCCCTCCCAATGAGCAGTTCTTC
CATHSFPPNEQFF
>TRBV11-1|few|TRBJ1-2|.
TGTGCCAGCAGCCCCGACAGATATGGCTACACCTTC
CASSPDRYGYTF
>TRBV19|many|TRBJ1-2|TRBD1
TGTGCCAGTACGACAGGGGCGGGCTACACCTTC
CASTTGAGYTF
>TRBV9|few|TRBJ2-7|.
TGTGCCAGCAGCTTCAGACAGGAGACGGCATACGAGCAGTACTTC
CASSFRQETAYEQYF
>TRBV5-6|many|TRBJ2-2|TRBD2
TGTGCCAGCAGCTCGGGAGGCAGCCCCGGCCGGGAGCTGTTTTTT
CASSSGGSPGRELFF
>TRBV19|medium-sized|TRBJ2-3|TRBD2
TGTGCCAGTACGCGGGGGGGCGTCACAGATACGCAGTATTTT
CASTRGGVTDTQYF
>TRBV7-3|.|TRBJ1-1|.
TGTGCCAGCAGCTTTGGGAGCAGTGAAGCTTTCTTT
CASSFGSSEAFF
>TRBV7-9|many|TRBJ1-3|TRBD1
TGTGCCAGCAGCTCCATAACAGGGGAGGACTCTGGAAACACCATATATTTT
CASSSITGEDSGNTIYF
>TRBV4-1|many|TRBJ2-5|.
TGCGCCAGCAGCCAGTCGTCGGGGCAGGGGGGAGAGACCCAGTACTTC
CASSQSSGQGGETQYF
>TRBV5-1|.|TRBJ1-5|.
TGCGCCAGCAGCCCTAATAGCAATCAGCCCCAGCATTTT
CASSPNSNQPQHF
>TRBV4-3|many|TRBJ2-7|TRBD1
TGCGCCAGCAGCCAGAGGACAGGGTCCTACGAGCAGTACTTC
CASSQRTGSYEQYF
>TRBV5-1|many|TRBJ2-7|.
TGCGCCAGCAGCTCCCAGGGGGGATCCTACGAGCAGTACTTC
CASSSQGGSYEQYF
>TRBV11-2|.|TRBJ2-7|.
TGTGCCAGCAGCACACACCCTTTCAGGTCCTACGAGCAGTACTTC
CASSTHPFRSYEQYF
>TRBV6-5|few|TRBJ1-2|.
TGTGCCAGCAGTGAAGCGACGGTTGGCTACACCTTC
CASSEATVGYTF
>TRBV6-1|many|TRBJ1-2|.
TGTGCCAGCAGTGCTCAGATCGGCGGCTATGGCTACACCTTC
CASSAQIGGYGYTF
>TRBV4-3|many|TRBJ2-3|TRBD2
TGCGCCAGCAGCCAAGACCCCGCCGGGGGGGGCGCGGGAGATACGCAGTATTTT
CASSQDPAGGGAGDTQYF
>TRBV15|many|TRBJ2-6|TRBD1
TGTGCCACCAGCAGAGGACAGGGTCCCTCTGGGGCCAACGTCCTGACTTTC
CATSRGQGPSGANVLTF
>TRBV6-6|many|TRBJ2-7|.
TGTGCCAGCAGAGCCGGGGGCGAGCAGTACTTC
CASRAGGEQYF
>TRBV4-1|many|TRBJ2-7|TRBD1
TGCGCCAGCAGCCAAGAGAAGGGGACAGGGGGCTTCTACGAGCAGTACTTC
CASSQEKGTGGFYEQYF
>TRBV5-6|few|TRBJ1-2|.
TGTGCCAGCAGCTTGGCAGAAGCTAACTATGGCTACACCTTC
CASSLAEANYGYTF
>TRBV7-8|many|TRBJ2-7|TRBD1
TGTGCCAGCAGCCCTCGACAGGGGAAGAGCGACGAGCAGTACTTC
CASSPRQGKSDEQYF
>TRBV29-1|many|TRBJ1-1|.
TGCAGCGTTGGAGCCGGGAACACTGAAGCTTTCTTT
CSVGAGNTEAFF